This T cell receptor beta chain was profiled in a study of long-term antiretroviral therapy in people with HIV. This was the immunoSEQ v3.0 assay at survey level. Some clones are missing from TCRdb's copy, which holds only in-frame ones; the method was immunoSEQ multiplex PCR. The sample carries approximately 27,000 clones, approximately 92% recorded once. The CDR3 extends over 14 amino acids. The germline CDR1 and CDR2 sequences are LNHDA and SQIVND (reference sequence). Trimming cost V 6 bases and J 4 bases, with 15 bases left between them. Specimen: unsorted PBMCs, collected 5 to 5.5 years after starting antiretroviral therapy. The V gene is TRBV19, the J gene TRBJ1-2, with D possibly matching TRBD1 (6 bases). The origin of this receptor is a middle-aged woman with HIV. CDR3 sequence (DNA): TGTGCCAGTAGGGGGGCCCCTCCGGGCTATGGCTACACCTTC. It codes for CASRGAPPGYGYTF. Based on the CDR3 plus reference TRBV19 and TRBJ1-2, the full variable domain is DGGITQSPKYLFRKEGQNVTLSCEQNLNHDAMYWYRQDPGQGLRLIYYSQIVNDFQKGDIAEGYSVSREKKESFPLTVTSAQKNPTAFYLCASRGAPPGYGYTFGSGTRLTVV.